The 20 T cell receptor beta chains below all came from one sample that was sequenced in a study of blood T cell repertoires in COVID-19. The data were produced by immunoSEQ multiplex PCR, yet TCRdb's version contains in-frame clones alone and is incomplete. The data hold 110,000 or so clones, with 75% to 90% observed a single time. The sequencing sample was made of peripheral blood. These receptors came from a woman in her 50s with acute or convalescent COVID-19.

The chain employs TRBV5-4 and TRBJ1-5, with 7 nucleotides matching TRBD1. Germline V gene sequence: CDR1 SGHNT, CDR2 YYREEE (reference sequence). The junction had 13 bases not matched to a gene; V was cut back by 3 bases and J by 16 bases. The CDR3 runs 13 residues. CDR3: CASSSEPTGDRHF. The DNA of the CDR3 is TGTGCCAGCAGCTCAGAGCCCACAGGGGATCGACATTTT. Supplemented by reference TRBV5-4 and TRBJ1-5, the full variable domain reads ETGVTQSPTHLIKTRGQQVTLRCSSQSGHNTVSWYQQALGQGPQFIFQYYREEENGRGNFPPRFSGLQFPNYSSELNVNALELDDSALYLCASSSEPTGDRHFGDGTRLSIL.

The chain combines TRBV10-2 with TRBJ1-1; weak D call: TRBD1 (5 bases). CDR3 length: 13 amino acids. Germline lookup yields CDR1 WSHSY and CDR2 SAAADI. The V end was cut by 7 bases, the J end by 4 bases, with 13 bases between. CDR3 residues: CASNQGYLTEAFF. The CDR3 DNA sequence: TGCGCCAGCAATCAGGGCTACCTCACTGAAGCTTTCTTT.

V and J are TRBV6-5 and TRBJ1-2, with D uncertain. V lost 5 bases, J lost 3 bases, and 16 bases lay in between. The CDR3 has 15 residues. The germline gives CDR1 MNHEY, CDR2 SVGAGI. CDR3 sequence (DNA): TGTGCCAGCAGTACAAGGCGGGGTGGGGACTATGGCTACACCTTC. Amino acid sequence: CASSTRRGGDYGYTF.

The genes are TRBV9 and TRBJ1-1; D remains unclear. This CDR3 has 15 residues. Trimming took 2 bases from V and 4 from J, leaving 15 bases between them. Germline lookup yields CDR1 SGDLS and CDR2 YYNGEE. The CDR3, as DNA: TGTGCCAGCAGCGTTGAGGGCGGAGGAGGCACTGAAGCTTTCTTT. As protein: CASSVEGGGGTEAFF.

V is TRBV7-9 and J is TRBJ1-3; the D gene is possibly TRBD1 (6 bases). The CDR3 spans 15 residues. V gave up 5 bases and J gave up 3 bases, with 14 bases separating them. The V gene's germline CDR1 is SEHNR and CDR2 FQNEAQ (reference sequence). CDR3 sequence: CASSPEAGVGNTIYF. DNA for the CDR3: TGTGCCAGCAGCCCCGAGGCAGGGGTTGGAAACACCATATATTTT.

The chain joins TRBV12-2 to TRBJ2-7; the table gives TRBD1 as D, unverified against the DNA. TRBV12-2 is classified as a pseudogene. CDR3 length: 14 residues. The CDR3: CARPERTGSYEQYF. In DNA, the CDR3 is TGTGCAAGGCCCGAACGGACAGGGAGTTACGAGCAGTACTTC.

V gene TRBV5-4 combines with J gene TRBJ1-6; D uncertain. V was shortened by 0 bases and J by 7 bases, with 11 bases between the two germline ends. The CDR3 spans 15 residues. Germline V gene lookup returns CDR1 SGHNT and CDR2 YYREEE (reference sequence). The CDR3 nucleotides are TGTGCCAGCAGCTTGGATGCCATCGGGAATTCACCCCTCCACTTT. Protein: CASSLDAIGNSPLHF.

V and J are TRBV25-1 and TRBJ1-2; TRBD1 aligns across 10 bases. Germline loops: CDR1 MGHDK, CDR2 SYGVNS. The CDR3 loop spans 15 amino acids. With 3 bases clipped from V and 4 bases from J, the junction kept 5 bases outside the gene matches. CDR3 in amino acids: CASSDAGTGAYGYTF. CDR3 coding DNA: TGTGCCAGCAGTGACGCCGGGACAGGGGCCTATGGCTACACCTTC.

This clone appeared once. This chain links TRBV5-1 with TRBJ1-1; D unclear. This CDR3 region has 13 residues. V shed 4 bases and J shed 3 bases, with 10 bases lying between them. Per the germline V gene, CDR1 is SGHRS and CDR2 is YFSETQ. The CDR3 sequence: CASSPNTDTEAFF. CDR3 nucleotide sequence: TGCGCCAGCAGCCCCAATACGGACACTGAAGCTTTCTTT. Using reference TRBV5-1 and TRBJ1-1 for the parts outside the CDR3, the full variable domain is KAGVTQTPRYLIKTRGQQVTLSCSPISGHRSVSWYQQTPGQGLQFLFEYFSETQRNKGNFPGRFSGRQFSNSRSEMNVSTLELGDSALYLCASSPNTDTEAFFGQGTRLTVV.

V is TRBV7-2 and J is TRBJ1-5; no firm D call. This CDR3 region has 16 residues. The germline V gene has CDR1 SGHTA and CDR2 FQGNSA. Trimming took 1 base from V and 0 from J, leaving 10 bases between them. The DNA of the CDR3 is TGTGCCAGCAGCTTAGACGTCCTCTATAGCAATCAGCCCCAGCATTTT. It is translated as CASSLDVLYSNQPQHF.

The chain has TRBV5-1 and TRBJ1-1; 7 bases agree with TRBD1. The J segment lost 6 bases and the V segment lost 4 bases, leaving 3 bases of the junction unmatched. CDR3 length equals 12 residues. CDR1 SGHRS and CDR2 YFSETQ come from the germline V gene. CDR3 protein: CASSPDRSEAFF. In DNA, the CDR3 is TGCGCCAGCAGCCCGGACAGGTCTGAAGCTTTCTTT.

As DNA, the CDR3 is TGCGCCAGCGGGGAGGACGGAAGCTCTGGAAACACCATATATTTT. It codes for CASGEDGSSGNTIYF. J is TRBJ1-3 and V is TRBV5-1, with no clear D. Per germline, CDR1 SGHRS and CDR2 YFSETQ. This CDR3 is 15 amino acids long. The ends were cut back, 7 bases at V and 0 bases at J, with 14 bases in the middle. Variable domain in full (rest from reference TRBV5-1 and TRBJ1-3): KAGVTQTPRYLIKTRGQQVTLSCSPISGHRSVSWYQQTPGQGLQFLFEYFSETQRNKGNFPGRFSGRQFSNSRSEMNVSTLELGDSALYLCASGEDGSSGNTIYFGEGSWLTVV.

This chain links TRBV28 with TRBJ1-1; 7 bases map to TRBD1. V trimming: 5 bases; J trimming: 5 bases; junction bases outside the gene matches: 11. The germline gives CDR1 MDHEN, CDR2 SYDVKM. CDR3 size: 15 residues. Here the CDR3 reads CASSPSPGTETEAFF. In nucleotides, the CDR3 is TGTGCCAGCAGTCCATCCCCCGGGACAGAAACTGAAGCTTTCTTT.

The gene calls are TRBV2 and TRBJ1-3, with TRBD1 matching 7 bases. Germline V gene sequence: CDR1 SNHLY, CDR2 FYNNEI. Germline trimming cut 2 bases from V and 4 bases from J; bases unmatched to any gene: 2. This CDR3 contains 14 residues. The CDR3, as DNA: TGTGCCAGCAGTGAAATGGGACAGGGAAACACCATATATTTT. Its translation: CASSEMGQGNTIYF. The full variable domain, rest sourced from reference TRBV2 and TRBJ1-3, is EPEVTQTPSHQVTQMGQEVILRCVPISNHLYFYWYRQILGQKVEFLVSFYNNEISEKSEIFDDQFSVERPDGSNFTLKIRSTKLEDSAMYFCASSEMGQGNTIYFGEGSWLTVV.

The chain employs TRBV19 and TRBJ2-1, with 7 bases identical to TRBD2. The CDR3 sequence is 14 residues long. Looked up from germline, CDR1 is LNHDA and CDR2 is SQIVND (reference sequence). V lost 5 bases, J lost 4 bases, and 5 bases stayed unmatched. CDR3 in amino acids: CASSSPGGYNEQFF. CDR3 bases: TGTGCCAGTAGTTCCCCGGGAGGTTACAATGAGCAGTTCTTC.

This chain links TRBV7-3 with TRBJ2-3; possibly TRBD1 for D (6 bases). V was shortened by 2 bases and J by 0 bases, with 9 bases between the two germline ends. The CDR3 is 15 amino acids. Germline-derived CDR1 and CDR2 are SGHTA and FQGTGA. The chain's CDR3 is CASSLQQGSTDTQYF. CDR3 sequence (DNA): TGTGCCAGCAGCTTACAACAGGGTAGCACAGATACGCAGTATTTT.

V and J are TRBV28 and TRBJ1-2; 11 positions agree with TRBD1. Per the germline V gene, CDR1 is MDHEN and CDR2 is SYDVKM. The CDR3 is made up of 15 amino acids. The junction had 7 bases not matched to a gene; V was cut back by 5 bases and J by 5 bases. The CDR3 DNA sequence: TGTGCCAGCAGTCCCCGGACAGGGGGCTATTATGGCTACACCTTC. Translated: CASSPRTGGYYGYTF.

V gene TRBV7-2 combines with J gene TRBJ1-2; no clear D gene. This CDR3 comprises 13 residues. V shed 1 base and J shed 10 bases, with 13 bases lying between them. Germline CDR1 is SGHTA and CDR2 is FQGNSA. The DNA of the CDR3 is TGTGCCAGCAGCTTAGGGCTTATTGATCACTACACCTTC. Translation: CASSLGLIDHYTF.

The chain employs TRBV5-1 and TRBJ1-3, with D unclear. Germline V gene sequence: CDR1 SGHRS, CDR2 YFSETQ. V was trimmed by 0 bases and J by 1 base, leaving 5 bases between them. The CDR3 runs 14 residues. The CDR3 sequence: CASSLAGSGNTIYF. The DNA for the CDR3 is TGCGCCAGCAGCTTGGCCGGGTCTGGAAACACCATATATTTT.

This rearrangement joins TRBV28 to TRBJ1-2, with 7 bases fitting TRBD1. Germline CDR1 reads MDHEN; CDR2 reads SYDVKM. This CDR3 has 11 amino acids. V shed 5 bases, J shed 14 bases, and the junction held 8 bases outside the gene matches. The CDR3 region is CASSPQGRMTF. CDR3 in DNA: TGTGCCAGCAGTCCACAGGGGCGGATGACCTTC.